The clone carrying this TCR beta chain was recorded only once. Germline V gene sequence: CDR1 SGHAT, CDR2 FQNNGV. CDR3 length: 12 amino acids. V dropped 5 bases and J dropped 0 bases, with 5 bases sitting between them. This specimen belongs to a study of OX40 agonist ivuxolimab in advanced cancers. Sequencing was performed with immunoSEQ multiplex PCR; in TCRdb, only in-frame clones are kept and a portion is missing. This table holds 23,000 or so clones, about 77% found once. The receptor comes from an adult with an advanced solid tumor such as melanoma, head and neck, liver or kidney cancer. The chain links TRBV11-2 to TRBJ2-7; D is unresolved. The input for sequencing was CD4+ or CD8+ T cells sorted from blood, taken in a trial of the OX40 agonist ivuxolimab. The CDR3 bases are TGTGCCAGCAGCCTTAGCTCCTACGAGCAGTACTTC. Protein product: CASSLSSYEQYF.